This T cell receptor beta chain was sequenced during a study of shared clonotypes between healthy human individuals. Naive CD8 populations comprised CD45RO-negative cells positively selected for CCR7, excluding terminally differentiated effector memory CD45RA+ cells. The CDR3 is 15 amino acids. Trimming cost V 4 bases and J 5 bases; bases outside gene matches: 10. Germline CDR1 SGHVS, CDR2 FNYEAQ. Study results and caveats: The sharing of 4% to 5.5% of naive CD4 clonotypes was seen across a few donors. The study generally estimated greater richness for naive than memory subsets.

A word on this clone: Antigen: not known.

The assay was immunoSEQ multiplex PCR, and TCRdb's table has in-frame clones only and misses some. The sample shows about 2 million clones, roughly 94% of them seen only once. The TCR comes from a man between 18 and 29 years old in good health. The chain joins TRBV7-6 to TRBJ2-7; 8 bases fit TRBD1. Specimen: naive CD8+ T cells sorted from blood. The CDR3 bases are TGTGCCAGCAGCTCGGGACAGGTGATTTACGACGAGCAGTACTTC. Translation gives CASSSGQVIYDEQYF. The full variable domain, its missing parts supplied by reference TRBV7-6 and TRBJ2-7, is GAGVSQSPRYKVTKRGQDVALRCDPISGHVSLYWYRQALGQGPEFLTYFNYEAQQDKSGLPNDRFSAERPEGSISTLTIQRTEQRDSAMYRCASSSGQVIYDEQYFGPGTRLTVT.